This TCR beta chain stems from a study of healthy donors' naive CD4 and CD8 T cells. TCR libraries were built from 500 to 550 ng of total RNA by linear amplification. TCRdb used MiXCR to reprocess the reads, holding one entry per CDR3 protein. The sample lists about 180,000 distinct CDR3 sequences, 65% to 80% occurring once. The CDR3 covers 16 residues. Germline loops: CDR1 SQVTM, CDR2 ANQGSEA. V was trimmed by 7 bases and J by 2 bases, leaving 23 bases between them. The chain couples TRBV29-1 to TRBJ2-5; D is ambiguous. This TCR came from a pool of human donors in good health; the sample pools cells from several healthy donors. Specimen: naive CD4+ and CD8+ T cells sorted from blood, pooled from several donors. The CDR3 coding sequence is TGCAGCGCTGCATTGACCACCCCGGCAGCACAAGAGACCCAGTACTTC. Its translation: CSAALTTPAAQETQYF. Combining the CDR3 with reference TRBV29-1 and TRBJ2-5 gives the whole variable domain SAVISQKPSRDICQRGTSLTIQCQVDSQVTMMFWYRQQPGQSLTLIATANQGSEATYESGFVIDKFPISRPNLTFSTLTVSNMSPEDSSIYLCSAALTTPAAQETQYFGPGTRLLVL.